Each of the 27 T cell receptor beta chains below was sequenced from the same sample in a study of blood T cell repertoires in COVID-19 (dated by TCRdb to about 2020). Libraries came from the immunoSEQ multiplex PCR assay. Entries here come from immuneACCESS through TCRdb and include only in-frame sequences with V and J called. Some clones fail to appear in such tables; in the studies checked, an unresolved V gene covers under half of the shortfall, and the cause of the remainder is unknown. The sample contains 200,000 to 250,000 clones, approximately 85% of them found a single time. The top ten clonotypes cover 9% to 15% of the sample. Material: peripheral blood. These receptors originate from an elderly man with acute or convalescent COVID-19.

This chain joins TRBV18 and TRBJ2-7; TRBD1 aligns across 9 bases. This CDR3 is 15 amino acids long. Germline trimming cut 6 bases from V and 0 bases from J; bases unmatched to any gene: 6. CDR1 and CDR2 (germline): KGHSH, LQKENI. The CDR3: CASSRDRAGSYEQYF. The CDR3 coding sequence is TGTGCCAGCTCCCGGGACAGGGCTGGCTCCTACGAGCAGTACTTC.

CDR3: CASSRGTGLPEAFF. In DNA, the CDR3 is TGTGCCAGCTCACGAGGGACAGGGCTCCCTGAAGCTTTCTTT. V gene TRBV18 combines with J gene TRBJ1-1, with 9 bases aligning to TRBD1. CDR3 length: 14 residues. The germline V gene encodes CDR1 KGHSH and CDR2 LQKENI. The junction had 6 bases not matched to a gene; V was cut back by 4 bases and J by 6 bases.

The rearrangement links TRBV3-1 (or the pseudogene TRBV3-2) to TRBJ1-4; TRBD1 matches at 8 bases. V lost 3 bases to trimming and J lost 3 bases; unmatched junction nucleotides: 0. The germline V gene has CDR1 LGHDT and CDR2 YNNKEL (reference sequence). This CDR3 is built from 14 residues. The CDR3 DNA reads as TGTGCCAGCAGCCACAGGGGGCCTAATGAAAAACTGTTTTTT. Protein product: CASSHRGPNEKLFF.

On this clone itself: Distinct nucleotide sequences in the sample also encode this CDR3. The rearrangement links TRBV5-1 to TRBJ1-5, with TRBD1 matching 8 bases. The CDR3 spans 15 residues. V was pared by 4 bases and J by 1 base, with 4 bases of the junction left unmatched. Germline loops: CDR1 SGHRS, CDR2 YFSETQ. In DNA form, the CDR3 reads TGCGCCAGCAGCCTAGGACAGGGAAGCAATCAGCCCCAGCATTTT. Its translation: CASSLGQGSNQPQHF.

This chain uses TRBV19 with TRBJ2-2; 8 positions match TRBD2. Germline V gives CDR1 LNHDA, CDR2 SQIVND (reference sequence). The CDR3 runs to 13 residues. The junction had 3 bases not matched to a gene; V was cut back by 9 bases and J by 3 bases. CDR3 protein: CASSGSDTGELFF. The CDR3 region has the DNA TGTGCCAGCAGCGGGAGTGACACCGGGGAGCTGTTTTTT.

V is TRBV7-6 and J is TRBJ1-1; TRBD1 matches at 9 bases. Germline V gives CDR1 SGHVS, CDR2 FNYEAQ. The V and J ends lost 1 base and 6 bases, in that order; junction bases with no gene match: 3. CDR3 length: 14 amino acids. The CDR3 bases are TGTGCCAGCAGCTTAGGGCGACAGGGGGCTGAAGCTTTCTTT. The encoded protein is CASSLGRQGAEAFF.

The rearrangement links TRBV6-5 to TRBJ1-1; a possible D gene is TRBD1 (6 bases). This CDR3 comprises 16 residues. Trimming removed 0 bases at V and 0 bases at J, with 11 bases between. Germline V gene sequence: CDR1 MNHEY, CDR2 SVGAGI. CDR3 loop: CASSYSDGTLNTEAFF. In nucleotides, the CDR3 is TGTGCCAGCAGTTACTCGGACGGGACACTGAACACTGAAGCTTTCTTT.

This rearrangement joins TRBV12-3 or TRBV12-4 to TRBJ2-5; a weak D match, TRBD2 (5 bases). V dropped 6 bases and J dropped 3 bases, with 11 bases sitting between them. The CDR3 covers 13 residues. For the CDR3, the DNA is TGTGCCAGCAGGAGGGATAGTGAAGAGACCCAGTACTTC. It is translated as CASRRDSEETQYF.

The chain has TRBV7-3 and TRBJ2-2; D call uncertain. CDR3 length equals 14 residues. Trimming took off 5 bases at V and 5 bases at J, with 12 bases between the two ends. The germline gives CDR1 SGHTA, CDR2 FQGTGA. CDR3 sequence: CASSKNPGTGELFF. As DNA, the CDR3 is TGTGCCAGCAGCAAGAATCCCGGGACCGGGGAGCTGTTTTTT.

This rearrangement joins TRBV18 to TRBJ1-2, with D possibly matching TRBD1 (5 bases). Trimming cost V 3 bases and J 13 bases, with 18 bases left between them. The CDR3 sequence is 13 residues long. Germline V gene lookup returns CDR1 KGHSH and CDR2 LQKENI. The CDR3: CASSPRGLTDSTF. DNA for the CDR3: TGTGCCAGCTCACCTCGGGGGTTGACTGACTCCACCTTC.

The rearrangement links TRBV18 to TRBJ1-1; tentatively, D is TRBD1 (5 bases). The germline gives CDR1 KGHSH, CDR2 LQKENI. The CDR3 consists of 15 residues. Trimming removed 6 bases from V and 0 bases from J, with 14 bases in between. Here the CDR3 reads CASSPELQVNTEAFF. DNA for the CDR3: TGTGCCAGCTCCCCCGAATTACAGGTGAACACTGAAGCTTTCTTT.

The rearrangement links TRBV6-5 to TRBJ2-4; a weak D match, TRBD2 (5 bases). CDR1 is MNHEY, CDR2 SVGAGI, per germline. The CDR3 is 11 residues long. CDR3 sequence (DNA): TGTGGAACTATAAACGGGGACATTCAGTACTTC. Translation gives CGTINGDIQYF.

The chain links TRBV6-6 to TRBJ1-3, with D possibly being TRBD1 (6 bases). Germline CDR1 reads MNHNY; CDR2 reads SVGAGI (reference sequence). V shed 6 bases and J shed 0 bases, with 15 bases lying between them. The CDR3 contains 16 residues. As DNA, the CDR3 is TGTGCCAGCAGCCACTCCCGACAGGTCTCTGGAAACACCATATATTTT. Its protein product is CASSHSRQVSGNTIYF.

The chain uses TRBV10-3 and TRBJ2-5; 7 bases line up with TRBD1. V dropped 3 bases and J dropped 5; count of bases not matched to a gene: 18. The CDR3 contains 18 residues. CDR1 and CDR2 from the germline V gene are ENHRY and SYGVKD. CDR3 region: CAISESSGQATTRETQYF. DNA for the CDR3: TGTGCCATCAGTGAATCCTCTGGACAGGCGACTACGCGGGAGACCCAGTACTTC.

The genes are TRBV3-1 (or the pseudogene TRBV3-2) and TRBJ2-5; D is perhaps TRBD2 (6 bases). Germline values: CDR1 LGHDT, CDR2 YNNKEL (reference sequence). Trimming removed 4 bases at V and 5 bases at J, with 17 bases between. This CDR3 has 15 amino acids. CDR3 protein: CASSPVGGEWETQYF. For the CDR3, the DNA is TGTGCCAGCAGCCCGGTCGGGGGTGAATGGGAGACCCAGTACTTC.

The V gene is TRBV6-2 or TRBV6-3, the J gene TRBJ1-1, with TRBD1 as a possible D gene (5 bases). This CDR3 is built from 15 residues. The V and J ends lost 4 bases and 4 bases respectively, with 16 bases between them. From germline, CDR1 is MNHEY and CDR2 SVGEGT. CDR3 bases: TGTGCCAGCAGTTTCCCCGACAGATCCGGCACTGAAGCTTTCTTT. Translated: CASSFPDRSGTEAFF.

The chain has TRBV5-5 and TRBJ2-2, with TRBD1 identical over 7 bases. From germline, CDR1 is SGHKS and CDR2 YYEKEE (reference sequence). The trim removed 4 bases at V and 4 bases at J, leaving 4 bases unmatched. This CDR3 spans 14 amino acids. CDR3 sequence: CASSPGQVTGELFF. The CDR3 coding sequence is TGTGCCAGCAGCCCCGGACAGGTCACCGGGGAGCTGTTTTTT.

The CDR3 region has the DNA TGTGCCAGCAGTGAACGTATAGGGGTTTGGGGGACTAGCGGGATTGGTAATGAGCAGTTCTTC. Translated, it gives CASSERIGVWGTSGIGNEQFF. This sequence joins TRBV6-1 and TRBJ2-1, with 13 bases matching TRBD2. CDR3 length: 21 amino acids. Germline CDR1 MNHNS, CDR2 SASEGT. The junction had 20 bases not matched to a gene; V was cut back by 2 bases and J by 7 bases.

The chain couples TRBV10-3 to TRBJ1-2; D gene ambiguous. Germline CDR1 ENHRY, CDR2 SYGVKD. CDR3 size: 13 residues. V was cut by 2 bases and J by 8 bases, with 12 bases left in between. CDR3 DNA: TGTGCCATCAGTGAGGAGGGCTTCGGAGGCTACACCTTC. Encoded protein: CAISEEGFGGYTF.

The chain recombines TRBV19 with TRBJ1-1; D gene ambiguous. The length of the CDR3 is 14 residues. Per the germline V gene, CDR1 is LNHDA and CDR2 is SQIVND (reference sequence). V lost 4 bases to trimming and J lost 1 base, with 10 bases between them. CDR3 amino acids: CASSKDFSNTEAFF. In DNA, the CDR3 is TGTGCCAGTAGTAAGGACTTTTCGAACACTGAAGCTTTCTTT.

The chain couples TRBV4-3 to TRBJ2-1; the D gene is possibly TRBD2 (6 bases). The germline gives CDR1 LGHNA, CDR2 YSLEER. The CDR3 contains 15 residues. The V end was cut by 0 bases, the J end by 7 bases, with 13 bases between. CDR3 bases: TGCGCCAGCAGCCAAGACGGCGGGGTGTGGAATGAGCAGTTCTTC. Translation gives CASSQDGGVWNEQFF.

The genes are TRBV11-2 and TRBJ1-2; D not certain. Germline V gene sequence: CDR1 SGHAT, CDR2 FQNNGV. The V and J ends lost 11 bases and 4 bases respectively, with 14 bases between them. The CDR3 totals 12 residues. CDR3 amino acids: CAHLPPGYGYTF. CDR3 nucleotides: TGTGCCCACCTCCCCCCAGGCTATGGCTACACCTTC.

Concerning this clone: A read error may account for a junction end that differs from germline. This chain connects TRBV20-1 to TRBJ1-1; no firm D call. The CDR3 totals 11 residues. Germline V gives CDR1 DFQATT, CDR2 SNEGSKA (reference sequence). The CDR3 region has the DNA TGCAGTGCTAGAGTAAACAGTGAAGCTTTCTTT. It codes for CSARVNSEAFF.

The chain carries TRBV5-1 and TRBJ2-1; D unclear. Germline loops: CDR1 SGHRS, CDR2 YFSETQ. The CDR3 totals 14 residues. Trimming removed 4 bases from V and 0 bases from J, with 8 bases in between. DNA of the CDR3: TGCGCCAGCAGCAACCCGAGCTCCTACAATGAGCAGTTCTTC. Translated, it gives CASSNPSSYNEQFF.

The V call is TRBV19, the J call TRBJ2-3; TRBD2 matches 9 bases. Germline lookup yields CDR1 LNHDA and CDR2 SQIVND (reference sequence). J lost 6 bases, V lost 5 bases, and 15 bases had no gene match. The CDR3 sequence is 17 residues long. The CDR3 nucleotides read TGTGCCAGTAGTGGTCGGCTAGCGGGACGCCCGGGGGATACGCAGTATTTT. Its protein is CASSGRLAGRPGDTQYF.

To note about this clone: The identical CDR3 is also encoded by other nucleotide sequences in the sample. The chain has TRBV6-4 and TRBJ2-2; a possible D gene is TRBD1 (5 bases). V dropped 4 bases and J dropped 4 bases, with 10 bases sitting between them. The CDR3 spans 14 residues. Germline CDR1 and CDR2: MRHNA and SNTAGT. The CDR3 loop is CASSGQGGTGELFF. The CDR3 DNA follows: TGTGCCAGCAGTGGGCAGGGCGGCACCGGGGAGCTGTTTTTT.

The gene calls are TRBV14 and TRBJ2-2; TRBD1 might be the D (5 bases). CDR1 is SGHDN and CDR2 is FVKESK in the germline V gene. The CDR3 runs 15 residues. The V end lost 1 base, the J end lost 7 bases, and 13 bases lay between the germline ends. CDR3 nucleotides: TGTGCCAGCAGCCAAGCTCCAGGGATGGGCGGGGAGCTGTTTTTT. It specifies CASSQAPGMGGELFF.